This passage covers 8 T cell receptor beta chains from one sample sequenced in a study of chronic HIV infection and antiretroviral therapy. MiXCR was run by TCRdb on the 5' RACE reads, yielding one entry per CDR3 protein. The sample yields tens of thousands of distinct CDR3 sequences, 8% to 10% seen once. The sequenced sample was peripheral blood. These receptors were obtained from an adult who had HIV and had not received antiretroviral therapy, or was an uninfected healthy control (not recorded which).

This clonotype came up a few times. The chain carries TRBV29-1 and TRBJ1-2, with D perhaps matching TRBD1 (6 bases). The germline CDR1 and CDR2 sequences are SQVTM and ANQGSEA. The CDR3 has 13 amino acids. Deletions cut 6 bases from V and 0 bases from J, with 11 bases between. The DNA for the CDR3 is TGCAGCGTGACGACAGGAGCTAACTATGGCTACACCTTC. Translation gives CSVTTGANYGYTF.

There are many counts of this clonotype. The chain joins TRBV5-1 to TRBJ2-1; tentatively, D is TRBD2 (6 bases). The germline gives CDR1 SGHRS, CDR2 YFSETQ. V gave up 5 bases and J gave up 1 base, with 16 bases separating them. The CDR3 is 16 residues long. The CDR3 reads CASSLSSGLSYNEQFF. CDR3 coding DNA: TGCGCCAGCAGTTTGTCAAGCGGGCTTTCCTACAATGAGCAGTTCTTC.

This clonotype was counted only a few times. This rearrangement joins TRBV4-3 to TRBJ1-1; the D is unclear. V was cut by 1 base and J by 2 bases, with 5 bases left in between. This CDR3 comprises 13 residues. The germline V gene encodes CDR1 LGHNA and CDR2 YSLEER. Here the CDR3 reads CASSQGHNTEAFF. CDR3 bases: TGCGCCAGCAGCCAAGGGCATAACACTGAAGCTTTCTTT.

In DNA, the CDR3 is TGTGCCAGCAGCCAAAATGAAAAACTGTTTTTT. It specifies CASSQNEKLFF. The chain is built from TRBV12-3 or TRBV12-4 and TRBJ1-4, with unresolved D. The V end was cut by 6 bases, the J end by 5 bases, with 4 bases between. CDR3 length equals 11 residues.

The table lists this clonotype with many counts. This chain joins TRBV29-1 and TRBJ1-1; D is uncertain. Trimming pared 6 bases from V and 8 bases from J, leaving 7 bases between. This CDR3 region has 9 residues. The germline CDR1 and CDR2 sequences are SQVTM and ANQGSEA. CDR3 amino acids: CSVEQEAFF. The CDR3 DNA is TGCAGCGTGGAACAGGAAGCTTTCTTT.

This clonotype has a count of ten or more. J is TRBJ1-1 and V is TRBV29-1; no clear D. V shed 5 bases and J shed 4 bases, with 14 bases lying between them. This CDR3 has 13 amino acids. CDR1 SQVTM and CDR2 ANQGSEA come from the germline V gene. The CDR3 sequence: CSVLTVSSTEAFF. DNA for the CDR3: TGCAGCGTTCTAACAGTGTCATCCACTGAAGCTTTCTTT.

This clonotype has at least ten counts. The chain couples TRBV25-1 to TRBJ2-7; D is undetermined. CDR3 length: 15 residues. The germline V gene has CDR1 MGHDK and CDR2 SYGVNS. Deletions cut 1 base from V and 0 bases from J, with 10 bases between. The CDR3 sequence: CASSESDASSYEQYF. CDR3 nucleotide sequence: TGTGCCAGCAGTGAATCGGACGCCAGCTCCTACGAGCAGTACTTC.

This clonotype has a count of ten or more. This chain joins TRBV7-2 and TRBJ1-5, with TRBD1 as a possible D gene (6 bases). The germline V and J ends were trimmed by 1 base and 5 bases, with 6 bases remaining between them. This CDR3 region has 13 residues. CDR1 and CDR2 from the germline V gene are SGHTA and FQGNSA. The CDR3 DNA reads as TGTGCCAGCAGCTTAGACAGGGATCAGCCCCAGCATTTT. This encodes CASSLDRDQPQHF.